Included here is one T cell receptor (beta chain) sequence, with context. The antigen is not known. The data derive from a study of cytotoxic CD8 clonotypes in ibrutinib-treated CLL. For the study at large: Patient counts were around 11 relapsed/refractory, over 14 treatment-naive and some 17 IGHV unmutated.

Roughly 1.8 micrograms of genomic DNA came from cryopreserved PBMCs for TCR beta libraries. The CDR3 sequence is 15 residues long. In germline, CDR1 is MNHEY, CDR2 SMNVEV (reference sequence). Trimming removed 2 bases at V and 7 bases at J, with 14 bases between. Notes on the study in general: Clonality (at baseline) was higher than in age-matched healthy donors and tracked circulating CD8+ T-cell counts. Elevated clonality accompanied ibrutinib response, with a return toward baseline values at progression.

The method was immunoSEQ multiplex PCR; TCRdb's version includes in-frame clones alone and lacks a portion of them. This sample yields under 300,000 clones, of which around 76% are seen a single time; approximately 5.1% belongs to the top ten. The receptor was derived from a human donor with chronic lymphocytic leukemia. The chain couples TRBV27 to TRBJ2-2; TRBD2 might be the D (6 bases). Sequences were derived from PBMCs, sampled at disease progression, from a patient treated with ibrutinib. As DNA, the CDR3 is TGTGCCAGCAGTTTAAGAGAATGGCGGGGCGGGGAGCTGTTTTTT. It encodes CASSLREWRGGELFF.